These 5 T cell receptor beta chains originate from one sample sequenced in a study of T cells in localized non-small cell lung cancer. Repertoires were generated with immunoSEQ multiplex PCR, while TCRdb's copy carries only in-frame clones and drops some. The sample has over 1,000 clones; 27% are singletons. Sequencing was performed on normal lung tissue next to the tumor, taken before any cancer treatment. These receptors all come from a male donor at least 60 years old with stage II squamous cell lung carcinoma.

The CDR3 DNA follows: TGTGCCAGCTCACCAGGGAGCTCCTATAATTCACCCCTCCACTTT. It encodes CASSPGSSYNSPLHF. V gene TRBV18 combines with J gene TRBJ1-6, with D unresolved. The CDR3 extends over 15 amino acids. V dropped 2 bases and J dropped 0 bases, with 5 bases sitting between them. Per the germline V gene, CDR1 is KGHSH and CDR2 is LQKENI. Full variable domain (rest looked up from reference TRBV18 and TRBJ1-6): NAGVMQNPRHLVRRRGQEARLRCSPMKGHSHVYWYRQLPEEGLKFMVYLQKENIIDESGMPKERFSAEFPKEGPSILRIQQVVRGDSAAYFCASSPGSSYNSPLHFGNGTRLTVT.

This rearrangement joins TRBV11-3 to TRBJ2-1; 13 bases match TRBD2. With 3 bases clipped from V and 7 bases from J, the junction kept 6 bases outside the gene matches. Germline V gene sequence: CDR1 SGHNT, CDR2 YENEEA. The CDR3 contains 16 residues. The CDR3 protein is CASSFRLAGGGNEQFF. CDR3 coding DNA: TGTGCCAGCAGCTTCAGACTAGCGGGAGGCGGTAATGAGCAGTTCTTC.

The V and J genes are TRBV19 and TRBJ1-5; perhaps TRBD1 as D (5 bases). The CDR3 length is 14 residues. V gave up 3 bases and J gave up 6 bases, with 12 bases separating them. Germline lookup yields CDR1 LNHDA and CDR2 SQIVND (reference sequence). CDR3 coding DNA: TGTGCCAGTAGTATGTTAGCGGGGACTCAGCCCCAGCATTTT. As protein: CASSMLAGTQPQHF.

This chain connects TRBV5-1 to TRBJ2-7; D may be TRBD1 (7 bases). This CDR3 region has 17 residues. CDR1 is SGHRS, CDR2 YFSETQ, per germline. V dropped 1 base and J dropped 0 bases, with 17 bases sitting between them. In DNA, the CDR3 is TGCGCCAGCAGCTTGAGGGGGCGGGGAAAATACTCCTACGAGCAGTACGTC. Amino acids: CASSLRGRGKYSYEQYV.

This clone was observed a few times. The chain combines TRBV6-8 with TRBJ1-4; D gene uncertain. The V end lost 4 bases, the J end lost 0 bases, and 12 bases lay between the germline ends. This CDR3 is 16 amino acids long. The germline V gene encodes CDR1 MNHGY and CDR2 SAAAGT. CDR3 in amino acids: CASSFLPTATNEKLFF. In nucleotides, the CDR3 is TGTGCCAGCAGTTTTTTACCGACGGCAACTAATGAAAAACTGTTTTTT.